This is a list of T cell receptor beta chains from one sample in a study of blood T cells in healthy people across ages. Using its own MiXCR run on the 5' RACE reads, TCRdb lists one record per CDR3 protein. Of 1.5 million to 2 million distinct CDR3 sequences in the sample, around half were seen once. Material for sequencing was blood. Receptor source: a woman between 35 and 50 years old in good health. CDR3s include the opening cysteine and the closing phenylalanine or tryptophan. The order of the fields is D gene, J gene, V gene, clone size, CDR3 protein, CDR3 DNA. The D gene is left open where the match is weak. Only part of the rows carry a size: once, few, many, or a class if the clone is expanded.

d_gene: NA
j_gene: TRBJ1-2
v_gene: TRBV20-1
abundance: few
CDR3aa: CSARPPANYGYTF
CDR3nt: TGCAGTGCTAGACCCCCGGCTAACTATGGCTACACCTTC

d_gene: NA
j_gene: TRBJ2-1
v_gene: TRBV6-2/TRBV6-3
abundance: NA
CDR3aa: CASRESGEREQFF
CDR3nt: TGTGCCAGCAGGGAATCAGGGGAACGTGAGCAGTTCTTC

d_gene: NA
j_gene: TRBJ1-5
v_gene: TRBV20-1
abundance: NA
CDR3aa: CSARDISKGQPQHF
CDR3nt: TGCAGTGCTAGAGACATTTCCAAGGGTCAGCCCCAGCATTTT

d_gene: NA
j_gene: TRBJ1-2
v_gene: TRBV4-2
abundance: NA
CDR3aa: CASSQSGPNYTF
CDR3nt: TGTGCCAGCAGCCAATCAGGGCCCAACTACACCTTC

d_gene: TRBD2
j_gene: TRBJ2-1
v_gene: TRBV9
abundance: once
CDR3aa: CASSLRTSGVAGELFF
CDR3nt: TGTGCCAGCAGCTTGCGGACTAGCGGGGTGGCCGGGGAGCTGTTCTTC

d_gene: TRBD1
j_gene: TRBJ1-5
v_gene: TRBV4-1
abundance: NA
CDR3aa: CASSQPGQQHQPQHF
CDR3nt: TGCGCCAGCAGCCAACCGGGACAGCAACATCAGCCCCAGCATTTT

d_gene: NA
j_gene: TRBJ2-4
v_gene: TRBV4-1
abundance: few
CDR3aa: CASSQETGAKNIQYF
CDR3nt: TGCGCCAGCAGCCAAGAGACTGGAGCCAAAAACATTCAGTACTTC

d_gene: TRBD1
j_gene: TRBJ2-3
v_gene: TRBV20-1
abundance: NA
CDR3aa: CSARDTKQGDPDTQYF
CDR3nt: TGCAGTGCTAGAGATACTAAACAGGGGGACCCAGATACGCAGTATTTT

d_gene: TRBD1
j_gene: TRBJ2-7
v_gene: TRBV5-1
abundance: few
CDR3aa: CASSYGSTGGGTYEQYF
CDR3nt: TGCGCCAGCAGCTATGGATCGACAGGGGGCGGAACCTACGAGCAGTACTTC

d_gene: TRBD1
j_gene: TRBJ2-5
v_gene: TRBV6-2/TRBV6-3
abundance: NA
CDR3aa: CASSWDRGRAQTQYF
CDR3nt: TGTGCCAGCAGTTGGGACAGGGGGCGCGCCCAGACCCAGTACTTC

d_gene: TRBD1
j_gene: TRBJ2-7
v_gene: TRBV11-2
abundance: NA
CDR3aa: CASSLGQGAIPYEQYF
CDR3nt: TGTGCCAGCAGCCTTGGACAGGGGGCGATTCCCTACGAGCAGTACTTC

d_gene: TRBD2
j_gene: TRBJ2-7
v_gene: TRBV4-2
abundance: few
CDR3aa: CASSQVGDYYEQYF
CDR3nt: TGTGCCAGCAGCCAAGTTGGGGACTACTACGAGCAGTACTTC

d_gene: NA
j_gene: TRBJ1-1
v_gene: TRBV24-1
abundance: NA
CDR3aa: CATSDPGENTEAFF
CDR3nt: TGTGCCACCAGTGATCCAGGGGAGAACACTGAAGCTTTCTTT

d_gene: NA
j_gene: TRBJ2-7
v_gene: TRBV7-8
abundance: few
CDR3aa: CASRDLREQYF
CDR3nt: TGTGCCAGCAGAGATTTGAGGGAGCAGTACTTC

d_gene: NA
j_gene: TRBJ2-1
v_gene: TRBV29-1
abundance: NA
CDR3aa: CSVDEGRNEQFF
CDR3nt: TGCAGCGTTGACGAGGGGAGAAATGAGCAGTTCTTC

d_gene: NA
j_gene: TRBJ1-5
v_gene: TRBV20-1
abundance: NA
CDR3aa: CSAKSDRTGQPQHF
CDR3nt: TGCAGTGCTAAATCAGACAGAACGGGGCAGCCCCAGCATTTT

d_gene: NA
j_gene: TRBJ1-2
v_gene: TRBV7-2
abundance: few
CDR3aa: CASSATALNYGYTF
CDR3nt: TGTGCCAGCAGCGCGACAGCGCTTAACTATGGCTACACCTTC

d_gene: TRBD2
j_gene: TRBJ2-3
v_gene: TRBV6-1
abundance: NA
CDR3aa: CASRGLAGERDTQYF
CDR3nt: TGTGCCAGCAGGGGACTAGCGGGGGAACGAGATACGCAGTATTTT